These 24 T cell receptor beta chains were sequenced from one sample in a study of post-analysis software for immune sequencing data. No cognate antigen is known for these TCRs. Study results and caveats: Roughly 5 TRBV segments were significantly more frequent in patients than in controls. TRBV5-6, TRBV5-1 and TRBV20-1 were among these segments.

Each TCR beta cDNA library carried unique molecular identifiers. Via MiXCR, TCRdb re-called the PCR reads, giving one row per CDR3 protein. The sample consists of 800,000 to 950,000 distinct CDR3 sequences, approximately 50% of them appearing once. Sequenced: blood. The receptor set was obtained from a girl aged 10 to 17 with multiple sclerosis.

This clonotype was seen only a few times. The chain employs TRBV7-9 and TRBJ2-4; a weak D match, TRBD2 (7 bases). Germline V CDR1 and CDR2: SEHNR, FQNEAQ (reference sequence). This CDR3 is 12 amino acids long. V was trimmed by 0 bases and J by 13 bases, leaving 10 bases between them. The CDR3 DNA reads as TGTGCCAGCAGCTTAGCTCCGGGGGGCCAGTACTTC. Protein sequence: CASSLAPGGQYF.

V is TRBV29-1 and J is TRBJ2-3; 10 positions agree with TRBD2. The CDR3 loop spans 16 amino acids. V dropped 7 bases and J dropped 2; count of bases not matched to a gene: 12. CDR1 and CDR2 (germline): SQVTM, ANQGSEA. CDR3 sequence reads: CSAPSTSGTYTDTQYF. In DNA form, the CDR3 reads TGCAGCGCCCCGAGCACTAGCGGGACCTACACAGATACGCAGTATTTT.

The V and J genes are TRBV5-6 and TRBJ2-1; unclear D gene. The CDR3 contains 15 residues. Germline CDR1 reads SGHDT; CDR2 reads YYEEEE. Trimming removed 2 bases from V and 0 bases from J, with 9 bases in between. The CDR3 DNA is TGTGCCAGCAGCTTAAGGCAGATCTCCTACAATGAGCAGTTCTTC. Protein: CASSLRQISYNEQFF.

The chain carries TRBV29-1 and TRBJ1-2; D is undetermined. This CDR3 has 12 residues. CDR1 and CDR2 from the germline V gene are SQVTM and ANQGSEA. Trimming left V 4 bases short and J 4 bases short, with 10 bases between. CDR3 bases: TGCAGCGTTGGTGGGGATGGCTATGGCTACACCTTC. Translated, it gives CSVGGDGYGYTF.

The genes are TRBV5-1 and TRBJ2-7; weak D call: TRBD1 (6 bases). With 4 bases removed from V and 6 bases from J, the gap between germline ends came to 17 bases. CDR3 size: 14 residues. Germline-derived CDR1 and CDR2 are SGHRS and YFSETQ. The DNA for the CDR3 is TGCGCCAGCAGCCCGGCGGCAGGGGTTGGCGAGCAGTACTTC. Its translation: CASSPAAGVGEQYF.

The genes are TRBV20-1 and TRBJ1-5; D not certain. V was pared by 3 bases and J by 4 bases, with 13 bases between. The CDR3 spans 14 residues. CDR1 is DFQATT and CDR2 is SNEGSKA in the germline V gene (reference sequence). This CDR3 is CSASRAGSNQPQHF. As DNA, the CDR3 is TGCAGTGCTAGTCGGGCAGGCTCAAATCAGCCCCAGCATTTT.

This clonotype was observed a handful of times. The rearrangement joins TRBV27 to TRBJ1-1; D might be TRBD1 (5 bases). The V and J ends lost 2 bases and 6 bases respectively, with 13 bases between them. CDR3 length: 14 residues. CDR1 and CDR2 (germline): MNHEY, SMNVEV (reference sequence). The CDR3 here is CASSLVSQAAEAFF. CDR3 DNA sequence: TGTGCCAGCAGTTTAGTCTCACAGGCAGCTGAAGCTTTCTTT.

The chain joins TRBV5-1 to TRBJ1-5, with D possibly matching TRBD1 (6 bases). The germline V gene encodes CDR1 SGHRS and CDR2 YFSETQ. This CDR3 has 16 residues. The ends were cut back, 0 bases at V and 6 bases at J, with 16 bases in the middle. The CDR3 is CASSLVGRGAGQPQHF. DNA of the CDR3: TGCGCCAGCAGCTTGGTCGGCAGGGGAGCAGGTCAGCCCCAGCATTTT.

The table lists this clonotype with a count of one. The CDR3 here is CASRTGTSSYEQYF. As DNA, the CDR3 is TGTGCCAGCAGAACCGGGACAAGCAGCTACGAGCAGTACTTC. The chain has TRBV6-6 and TRBJ2-7; possible D gene TRBD1, 6 bases. V dropped 6 bases and J dropped 3 bases, with 15 bases sitting between them. Germline-derived CDR1 and CDR2 are MNHNY and SVGAGI (reference sequence). CDR3 length equals 14 residues.

This clonotype was found a few times. This chain links TRBV5-1 with TRBJ2-7, with 10 bases identical to TRBD1. The CDR3 sequence is 15 residues long. CDR1 is SGHRS and CDR2 is YFSETQ in the germline V gene. Trimming cost V 4 bases and J 4 bases; bases outside gene matches: 8. CDR3 residues: CASSKDPGQGYEQYF. The DNA for the CDR3 is TGCGCCAGCAGCAAGGATCCGGGACAGGGGTACGAGCAGTACTTC.

This sequence joins TRBV12-3 or TRBV12-4 and TRBJ2-1, with TRBD2 matching 9 bases. V shed 10 bases and J 4 bases; nucleotides not matched to a gene: 5. This CDR3 is 13 amino acids long. CDR3 in DNA: TGTGCCACCGGGGGACTAGCTTACAATGAGCAGTTCTTC. Amino acid sequence: CATGGLAYNEQFF.

This clonotype was detected only once. V is TRBV27 and J is TRBJ2-7, with D possibly TRBD1 on 6 matching bases. CDR3 length: 19 amino acids. The germline V and J ends were trimmed by 7 bases and 1 base, with 29 bases remaining between them. Germline lookup yields CDR1 MNHEY and CDR2 SMNVEV (reference sequence). The CDR3 nucleotides read TGTGCCAGCACCAAATCTATTATGTACGGGACACCCCATTCCTACGAGCAGTACTTC. Its translation: CASTKSIMYGTPHSYEQYF.

This sequence joins TRBV7-6 and TRBJ2-5; D might be TRBD2 (6 bases). Matching the DNA end better, TRBJ2-7 makes the J call doubtful. Germline CDR1 and CDR2: SGHVS and FNYEAQ. This CDR3 comprises 14 residues. The CDR3 sequence: CASSPGGPELEQYF. The CDR3 coding sequence is TGTGCCAGCAGCCCCGGGGGACCGGAGCTCGAGCAGTACTTC.

This clonotype was detected once. The genes are TRBV14 and TRBJ2-7; 9 bases map to TRBD2. The CDR3 sequence is 19 residues long. Germline V lookup: CDR1 SGHDN, CDR2 FVKESK. The V segment lost 0 bases and the J segment 3 bases; nucleotides outside the gene matches: 15. DNA for the CDR3: TGTGCCAGCAGCCAAGATTGGTCCGGGATAGCGGGGGACCTCTACGAGCAGTACTTC. Protein sequence: CASSQDWSGIAGDLYEQYF. Together with reference TRBV14 and TRBJ2-7, the CDR3 gives the full variable domain: EAGVTQFPSHSVIEKGQTVTLRCDPISGHDNLYWYRRVMGKEIKFLLHFVKESKQDESGMPNNRFLAERTGGTYSTLKVQPAELEDSGVYFCASSQDWSGIAGDLYEQYFGPGTRLTVT.

This clonotype occurred a few times. This chain connects TRBV29-1 to TRBJ2-7; D is perhaps TRBD2 (5 bases). V lost 6 bases to trimming and J lost 4 bases, with 16 bases between them. This CDR3 has 13 amino acids. Germline loops: CDR1 SQVTM, CDR2 ANQGSEA. The CDR3 loop is CSVGGPHGYEQYF. CDR3 DNA sequence: TGCAGCGTAGGAGGACCGCACGGGTACGAGCAGTACTTC.

This clonotype is a singleton in its sample. J is TRBJ2-1 and V is TRBV6-5; 7 bases are a match to TRBD1. The CDR3 runs to 12 residues. The germline gives CDR1 MNHEY, CDR2 SVGAGI. The V gene end was trimmed by 6 bases and the J gene end by 9 bases; junction bases not matched to a gene: 5. The CDR3 region has the DNA TGTGCCAGCAGCAAGACAGGGCTTGAGCAGTTCTTC. Translation gives CASSKTGLEQFF.

The V gene is TRBV20-1, the J gene TRBJ2-7, with 9 bases lining up with TRBD2. In germline, CDR1 is DFQATT, CDR2 SNEGSKA (reference sequence). V was clipped by 0 bases and J by 4 bases; unmatched bases: 7. The length of the CDR3 is 15 residues. The CDR3 region is CSARDAAGGPYEQYF. CDR3 sequence (DNA): TGCAGTGCTAGAGACGCGGCGGGAGGGCCATACGAGCAGTACTTC.

CDR3 DNA sequence: TGTGCCAGCAGTCTCCTGCCGGGACAGCCAAACTATGGCTACACCTTC. It translates to CASSLLPGQPNYGYTF. The chain is built from TRBV27 and TRBJ1-2; 7 bases are a match to TRBD1. This CDR3 region has 16 residues. Germline V gene sequence: CDR1 MNHEY, CDR2 SMNVEV (reference sequence). The ends lost 5 bases at V and 2 bases at J; junction bases unmatched: 11.

The V gene is TRBV9, the J gene TRBJ1-1; D uncertain. Germline CDR1 SGDLS, CDR2 YYNGEE. V was trimmed by 0 bases and J by 0 bases, leaving 15 bases between them. The CDR3 has 17 residues. The CDR3 is CASSVDPLAGLNTEAFF. The CDR3, as DNA: TGTGCCAGCAGCGTAGACCCCCTGGCAGGACTGAACACTGAAGCTTTCTTT.

This clonotype has only a few counts. The chain combines TRBV7-8 with TRBJ2-5; possible D gene TRBD2, 6 bases. This CDR3 spans 17 amino acids. Trimming pared 1 base from V and 3 bases from J, leaving 18 bases between. Germline V CDR1 and CDR2: SGHVS, FQNEAQ. The CDR3 loop is CASSLVGTRGAKETQYF. The CDR3, as DNA: TGTGCCAGCAGCTTAGTAGGGACTCGCGGGGCGAAAGAGACCCAGTACTTC.

CDR3: CSATGQGAFEQYF. CDR3 nucleotide sequence: TGCAGTGCCACGGGCCAGGGGGCGTTCGAGCAGTACTTC. The chain carries TRBV20-1 and TRBJ2-7; 8 bases agree with TRBD1. The germline V gene encodes CDR1 DFQATT and CDR2 SNEGSKA (reference sequence). The CDR3 runs 13 residues. The junction had 10 bases not matched to a gene; V was cut back by 6 bases and J by 6 bases.

CDR3 in amino acids: CSVDSGRRSSGANVLTF. In nucleotides, the CDR3 is TGCAGCGTTGATTCGGGCAGGAGATCCTCTGGGGCCAACGTCCTGACTTTC. The V call is TRBV29-1, the J call TRBJ2-6, with no clear D. The CDR3 spans 17 residues. Between the trimmed V and J ends, which lost 3 bases and 0 bases, there was a span of 15 bases. The germline CDR1 and CDR2 sequences are SQVTM and ANQGSEA.

The rearrangement joins TRBV20-1 to TRBJ2-1, with D perhaps assigned TRBD1 or TRBD2 (5 bases each). Trimming removed 3 bases from V and 5 bases from J, with 17 bases in between. Germline lookup yields CDR1 DFQATT and CDR2 SNEGSKA (reference sequence). This CDR3 spans 15 amino acids. The CDR3 DNA reads TGCAGTGCTAGTGACTCAACCCGGGGCAACAATGAGCAGTTCTTC. It encodes CSASDSTRGNNEQFF.

In this sample, this clonotype turned up many times. Germline is not matched at one junction end, which may reflect a read error. V usage is TRBV5-1 and J usage is TRBJ2-5, with TRBD1 matching over 7 bases. Germline CDR1 is SGHRS and CDR2 is YFSETQ. The CDR3 has 13 residues. CDR3 bases: TGTGCCAGCAGCTTAGACAGGGCTGAGACCCAGTACTTC. It is translated as CASSLDRAETQYF.